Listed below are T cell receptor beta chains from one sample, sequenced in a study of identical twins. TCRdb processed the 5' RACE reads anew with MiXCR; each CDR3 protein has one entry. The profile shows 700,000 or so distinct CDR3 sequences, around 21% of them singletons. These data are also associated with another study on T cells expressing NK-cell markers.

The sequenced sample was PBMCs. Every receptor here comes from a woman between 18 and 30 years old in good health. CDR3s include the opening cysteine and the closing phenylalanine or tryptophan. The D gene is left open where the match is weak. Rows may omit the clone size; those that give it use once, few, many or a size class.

TGTGCCAGCAGCCAAGAACCGGGACAGGGGGCCGGCGGGGAGCTGTTTTTT	CASSQEPGQGAGGELFF	17	few	TRBJ2-2	TRBV4-2	TRBD1
TGTGCCAGCAGCCAAGTAGGAGGTACAGGGGGGAACACTGAAGCTTTCTTT	CASSQVGGTGGNTEAFF	17	few	TRBJ1-1	TRBV4-2	TRBD1
TGCAGTGCTAGATACACCTACAATGAGCAGTTCTTC	CSARYTYNEQFF	12	few	TRBJ2-1	TRBV20-1	NA
TGCAGTGCGTCTCCAGTAAACACTGAAGCTTTCTTT	CSASPVNTEAFF	12	many	TRBJ1-1	TRBV20-1	NA
TGCGCCAGCAGCGAAGCTGGGTACACTGAAGCTTTCTTT	CASSEAGYTEAFF	13	NA	TRBJ1-1	TRBV5-1	NA
TGCAGTGCTAGAAACGACCGGGCCGAATTGTCGTTCTTC	CSARNDRAELSFF	13	few	TRBJ2-1	TRBV20-1	NA
TGTGCCAGCAGCTCCGGGACAGAGTTGTACTTC	CASSSGTELYF	11	NA	TRBJ2-7	TRBV6-2/TRBV6-3	TRBD1
TGTGCCAGCAGCTCCGAGATTAGGACAGGGAGCTCCTACGAGCAGTACTTC	CASSSEIRTGSSYEQYF	17	NA	TRBJ2-7	TRBV5-5	TRBD1
TGTGCCATCAGGGGGGACCGACCTCGGGAAGAGACCCAGTACTTC	CAIRGDRPREETQYF	15	NA	TRBJ2-5	TRBV10-3	NA
TGTGCCAGCAGCCCGAAAAGGGACAGGGAGATTTACTACAATGAGCAGTTCTTC	CASSPKRDREIYYNEQFF	18	NA	TRBJ2-1	TRBV9	TRBD1
TGCAGTGCTCCCCCGGCGGCGGGCACAGATACGCAGTATTTT	CSAPPAAGTDTQYF	14	NA	TRBJ2-3	TRBV20-1	NA
TGCAGCGTTGAAGATCTTAACAGGGTGAGCACTGAAGCTTTCTTT	CSVEDLNRVSTEAFF	15	NA	TRBJ1-1	TRBV29-1	NA
TGTGCCAGCAGACAATTCTCCTACAATGAGCAGTTCTTC	CASRQFSYNEQFF	13	NA	TRBJ2-1	TRBV6-1	NA
TGTGCCAGCAGTCAGACAGGGGGCTGGGGCACTGAAGCTTTCTTT	CASSQTGGWGTEAFF	15	many	TRBJ1-1	TRBV6-1	TRBD1
TGCGCCAGCAGCATACTCGAAGGGAATGAGCAGTTCTTC	CASSILEGNEQFF	13	few	TRBJ2-1	TRBV5-1	NA
TGCGCCAGCAGCTTGGCCGTCTCTGGGGCCAACGTCCTGACTTTC	CASSLAVSGANVLTF	15	NA	TRBJ2-6	TRBV5-1	NA
TGCAGTGCTAGTCCCGGGGCGCGAAGGCACTCACCCCTCCACTTT	CSASPGARRHSPLHF	15	NA	TRBJ1-6	TRBV20-1	NA
TGCGCCAGCAGCTTGTTGCCAGGGGAAGAGACCCAGTACTTC	CASSLLPGEETQYF	14	few	TRBJ2-5	TRBV5-1	NA
TGTGCCAGCAGTTGGGGGATGGGGGGGCAGTTCTTC	CASSWGMGGQFF	12	NA	TRBJ2-1	TRBV12-3/TRBV12-4	NA
TGTGCCAGCAGCCGCCAGGCAGTCTATGGCTACACCTTC	CASSRQAVYGYTF	13	NA	TRBJ1-2	TRBV12-3/TRBV12-4	NA
TGTGCCAGCAGCGAAAGAAGCGGGAGGGGCGAGCAGTACTTC	CASSERSGRGEQYF	14	few	TRBJ2-7	TRBV12-3/TRBV12-4	TRBD2
TGTGCCAGCAGTTCTCTGGGGGGCAGGGGGTACGGGGAGCTGTTTTTT	CASSSLGGRGYGELFF	16	NA	TRBJ2-2	TRBV28	NA
TGTGCCAGCAGTGCTGACAGGGGGCTTGGCTACACCTTC	CASSADRGLGYTF	13	few	TRBJ1-2	TRBV6-6	TRBD1
TGTGCCAGCGTCCTGCAGCCCTTACAGGGGGCGAAGCTGTTTTTT	CASVLQPLQGAKLFF	15	NA	TRBJ2-2	TRBV6-6	TRBD1
TGCGCCAGCATGGTGGGAACAGACAATGAGCAGTTCTTC	CASMVGTDNEQFF	13	NA	TRBJ2-1	TRBV5-1	NA
TGCAGTGCTAAACATCCCACTAGCGGGGTCTTCACAGATACGCAGTATTTT	CSAKHPTSGVFTDTQYF	17	NA	TRBJ2-3	TRBV20-1	TRBD2
TGCAGTGCTAGAGTCCCCGGCAGGAGCTACACAGATACGCAGTATTTT	CSARVPGRSYTDTQYF	16	few	TRBJ2-3	TRBV20-1	NA
TGTGCCAGCAGGGTCACGGGGGGACCTGAAGCTTTCTTT	CASRVTGGPEAFF	13	few	TRBJ1-1	TRBV12-3/TRBV12-4	NA
TGCAGCGTTGGGCTAGTAAAAGATACGCAGTATTTT	CSVGLVKDTQYF	12	few	TRBJ2-3	TRBV29-1	NA
TGTGCCAGCAGCGTGACTAGCGGCTCCAGAACAGATACGCAGTATTTT	CASSVTSGSRTDTQYF	16	NA	TRBJ2-3	TRBV9	TRBD2
TGTGCCAGCAGTGCTAACTACAATGAGCAGTTCTTC	CASSANYNEQFF	12	NA	TRBJ2-1	TRBV6-1	NA
TGCGCCAGCAGGGTTTTTAGCGGGAGAGGTGAGCAGTTCTTC	CASRVFSGRGEQFF	14	few	TRBJ2-1	TRBV5-1	TRBD2
TGTGCCACCAAGCACCCTCTCACCGGGACACCGGGATCCTACGAGCAGTACTTC	CATKHPLTGTPGSYEQYF	18	many	TRBJ2-7	TRBV7-6	NA
TGTGCCAGCAGTTACGGGCACTTGAGGGGCTACACCTTC	CASSYGHLRGYTF	13	NA	TRBJ1-2	TRBV6-5	NA
TGTGCCAGCGGGCACCTAGACGGGACCCAGTACTTC	CASGHLDGTQYF	12	NA	TRBJ2-5	TRBV4-2	NA
TGTGCCAGCAGTTATTACCGACGGCGGGGGCCAGATACGCAGTATTTT	CASSYYRRRGPDTQYF	16	NA	TRBJ2-3	TRBV6-5	NA
TGTGCCAGCCTATGGCGAGTAGGTGACACCGGGGAGCTGTTTTTT	CASLWRVGDTGELFF	15	NA	TRBJ2-2	TRBV12-3/TRBV12-4	NA
TGCAGTGCTAGTGGGGGTCTCGAGCAGTACTTC	CSASGGLEQYF	11	NA	TRBJ2-7	TRBV20-1	NA
TGTGCCAGCAGCGTAGGAGTACCGCGGGACGAGCAGTACTTC	CASSVGVPRDEQYF	14	few	TRBJ2-7	TRBV9	NA
TGCAGTGCTTGTCCATCGACTAGCTGGAGGATGGAGACCCAGTACTTC	CSACPSTSWRMETQYF	16	NA	TRBJ2-5	TRBV20-1	TRBD2
TGTGCCAGCAGCTTAGCGCTCGTGGGAGTAAACGCAGATACGCAGTATTTT	CASSLALVGVNADTQYF	17	NA	TRBJ2-3	TRBV7-9	NA